The 28 T cell receptor beta chains reported below all come from one sample, sequenced in a study of beta chain features in type 1 diabetes. General study points: Among patients with Type 1 diabetes, TCRB CDR3s were moderately but significantly shorter in every one of the four CD4+ subsets.

The isolated RNA, all of it, was reverse transcribed, so expressed TCRB transcripts were what got sequenced. Sequenced by immunoSEQ multiplex PCR; TCRdb stores in-frame clones only, minus some. The sample lists 65,000 to 85,000 clones; approximately 47% were seen once. No cognate antigen is known for these TCRs. The specimen was central memory CD4+ T cells from blood. These receptors were taken from a man younger than 45 with type 1 diabetes.

V usage is TRBV9 and J usage is TRBJ2-7, with 8 bases aligning to TRBD1. CDR3 length: 14 residues. Germline CDR1 SGDLS, CDR2 YYNGEE. J gave up 3 bases and V 3 bases, and 5 bases lay outside the gene matches. CDR3 nucleotide sequence: TGTGCCAGCAGCGCGAGACAGGGGCTCTACGAGCAGTACTTC. This encodes CASSARQGLYEQYF.

As for this clone: Other DNA sequences in the same sample also yield this CDR3. The rearrangement links TRBV5-1 to TRBJ1-3, with D maybe TRBD1 (6 bases). The CDR3 covers 16 residues. Trimming left V 4 bases short and J 0 bases short, with 14 bases between. Germline loops: CDR1 SGHRS, CDR2 YFSETQ. CDR3 DNA sequence: TGCGCCAGCAGCGGCGCCGGACAGAACTCTGGAAACACCATATATTTT. Its translation: CASSGAGQNSGNTIYF.

This chain links TRBV25-1 with TRBJ1-2; D is uncertain. V lost 7 bases and J lost 3, with 18 bases in between. CDR3 length equals 15 residues. Per germline, CDR1 MGHDK and CDR2 SYGVNS. The CDR3 coding sequence is TGTGCCAGCAACCCAGACCCCGGCGGGGACTATGGCTACACCTTC. Amino acid sequence: CASNPDPGGDYGYTF.

This clone was counted once. This chain connects TRBV28 to TRBJ2-2; 9 bases match TRBD2. Trimming took 8 bases from V and 4 from J; bases not matched to a gene: 14. Germline V gives CDR1 MDHEN, CDR2 SYDVKM. The CDR3 sequence is 17 residues long. CDR3 protein: CASHAMNSGSGTGELFF. CDR3 sequence (DNA): TGTGCCAGCCACGCAATGAATAGCGGGAGTGGCACCGGGGAGCTGTTTTTT.

This clone was detected a few times. V is TRBV7-8 and J is TRBJ1-3; D remains ambiguous. Trimming left V 1 base short and J 5 bases short, with 9 bases between. Germline lookup yields CDR1 SGHVS and CDR2 FQNEAQ. The CDR3 contains 14 residues. The DNA of the CDR3 is TGTGCCAGCAGCTTAGGATCAGGCCGAAACACCATATATTTT. It yields the protein CASSLGSGRNTIYF.

In its sample, this clone was seen a few times. V is TRBV5-8 and J is TRBJ1-5, with TRBD1 matching over 12 bases. The germline V gene encodes CDR1 SGHTS and CDR2 YDEGEE. The V and J ends lost 4 bases and 2 bases, in that order; junction bases with no gene match: 7. The CDR3 has 17 residues. The CDR3 region has the DNA TGTGCCAGCAGCCGCGGGACAGGGGGCGCGGGCAATCAGCCCCAGCATTTT. Its protein product is CASSRGTGGAGNQPQHF.

This clone was observed a handful of times. This rearrangement joins TRBV28 to TRBJ2-2; 8 nucleotides match TRBD2. The ends lost 4 bases at V and 13 bases at J; junction bases unmatched: 11. This CDR3 has 14 amino acids. Germline V gene data show CDR1 as MDHEN and CDR2 as SYDVKM. CDR3 nucleotide sequence: TGTGCCAGCAGTTCCGGGACTAGGAGTGAAAGGCTGTTTTTT. Amino acid sequence: CASSSGTRSERLFF.

The genes are TRBV19 and TRBJ1-5; TRBD1 might be the D (6 bases). V lost 7 bases and J lost 6, with 22 bases in between. The germline CDR1 and CDR2 sequences are LNHDA and SQIVND (reference sequence). The length of the CDR3 is 16 residues. The CDR3, as DNA: TGTGCCAGTAAGGCTGCAGGGGAGGGCCTAATTCAGCCCCAGCATTTT. Its translation: CASKAAGEGLIQPQHF.

Remarks on this clone: Other DNA sequences from this sample encode an identical CDR3 as well. The chain uses TRBV30 and TRBJ1-1; 7 bases are shared with TRBD1. Trimming removed 2 bases from V and 11 bases from J; junction bases left unmatched: 11. Germline V gives CDR1 GTSNPN, CDR2 SVGIG (reference sequence). The CDR3 extends over 13 amino acids. The CDR3 sequence: CAWSSTGKGEAFF. In DNA form, the CDR3 reads TGTGCCTGGAGTTCGACAGGGAAAGGTGAGGCTTTCTTT.

The chain couples TRBV11-2 to TRBJ1-2, with 9 bases aligning to TRBD1. This CDR3 is 17 amino acids long. V lost 2 bases to trimming and J lost 5 bases; unmatched junction nucleotides: 12. Germline lookup yields CDR1 SGHAT and CDR2 FQNNGV. The CDR3 is CASSLNSGDRGGYGYTF. The CDR3 region has the DNA TGTGCCAGCAGCTTAAACTCAGGCGACAGGGGGGGATATGGCTACACCTTC.

This clone showed up just once. The V call is TRBV30, the J call TRBJ2-7; 12 bases are a match to TRBD1. Per the germline V gene, CDR1 is GTSNPN and CDR2 is SVGIG (reference sequence). CDR3 length: 12 amino acids. The V and J ends lost 5 bases and 5 bases, in that order; junction bases with no gene match: 1. CDR3 sequence reads: CAWGTGGDEQYF. The CDR3 DNA follows: TGTGCCTGGGGGACAGGGGGCGACGAGCAGTACTTC. Together with reference TRBV30 and TRBJ2-7, the CDR3 gives the full variable domain: SQTIHQWPATLVQPVGSPLSLECTVEGTSNPNLYWYRQAAGRGLQLLFYSVGIGQISSEVPQNLSASRPQDRQFILSSKKLLLSDSGFYLCAWGTGGDEQYFGPGTRLTVT.

The rearrangement joins TRBV6-1 to TRBJ1-5; 9 bases agree with TRBD1. J gave up 2 bases and V 1 base, and 3 bases lay outside the gene matches. The germline CDR1 and CDR2 sequences are MNHNS and SASEGT. This CDR3 region has 16 residues. CDR3: CASSEVRTGGNQPQHF. DNA for the CDR3: TGTGCCAGCAGTGAAGTAAGGACAGGGGGCAATCAGCCCCAGCATTTT.

The rearrangement uses TRBV6-1 and TRBJ1-1; 8 bases line up with TRBD1. J was trimmed by 11 bases and V by 5 bases; bases with no gene match: 7. Germline-derived CDR1 and CDR2 are MNHNS and SASEGT. The CDR3 length is 12 residues. CDR3 in DNA: TGTGCCAGCAGTCCCCTCAGGGGGCCGGCTTTCTTT. It codes for CASSPLRGPAFF.

There are a few counts of this clone. This chain's CDR3 is CASSEPGTDTQYF. CDR3 nucleotides: TGTGCCAGCAGTGAACCAGGGACAGATACGCAGTATTTT. This chain joins TRBV6-5 and TRBJ2-3; TRBD1 is a possible D gene (5 bases). Germline CDR1 and CDR2: MNHEY and SVGAGI. The CDR3 is made up of 13 amino acids. Trimming took off 5 bases at V and 3 bases at J, with 9 bases between the two ends.

The chain employs TRBV6-5 and TRBJ1-2; 7 nucleotides agree with TRBD1. V was pared by 5 bases and J by 8 bases, with 14 bases of the junction left unmatched. The CDR3 spans 15 residues. The V gene's germline CDR1 is MNHEY and CDR2 SVGAGI. CDR3 sequence reads: CASSKDRATSLGYTF. The CDR3, as DNA: TGTGCCAGCAGTAAAGACAGGGCCACTTCTCTGGGCTACACCTTC.

The rearrangement uses TRBV6-5 and TRBJ2-1; 8 positions agree with TRBD2. V trimming: 6 bases; J trimming: 4 bases; junction bases outside the gene matches: 5. The CDR3 consists of 14 residues. Germline V CDR1 and CDR2: MNHEY, SVGAGI. Written as DNA, the CDR3 is TGTGCCAGCAGGCGAGCGGGGGAGTACAATGAGCAGTTCTTC. Its protein product is CASRRAGEYNEQFF.

V and J are TRBV9 and TRBJ2-5, with D maybe TRBD2 (6 bases). V dropped 0 bases and J dropped 4 bases, with 16 bases sitting between them. This CDR3 is 16 amino acids long. Germline V lookup: CDR1 SGDLS, CDR2 YYNGEE. CDR3 sequence reads: CASSVATSGVGETQYF. CDR3 sequence (DNA): TGTGCCAGCAGCGTAGCTACCTCGGGGGTAGGAGAGACCCAGTACTTC.

The CDR3 DNA reads TGTGCCAGCAGTGCGAGTTCTAACTATGGCTACACCTTC. Its protein product is CASSASSNYGYTF. The J gene is TRBJ1-2, the V gene TRBV2; no reliable D call. Per germline, CDR1 SNHLY and CDR2 FYNNEI. Between the trimmed V and J ends, which lost 4 bases and 0 bases, there was a span of 6 bases. This CDR3 region has 13 residues.

The rearrangement uses TRBV5-1 and TRBJ2-1, with 7 bases identical to TRBD2. With 5 bases clipped from V and 0 bases from J, the junction kept 11 bases outside the gene matches. Germline V gives CDR1 SGHRS, CDR2 YFSETQ. CDR3 length: 17 amino acids. CDR3 region: CASRVGSGPGSYNEQFF. The DNA of the CDR3 is TGCGCCAGCAGGGTGGGTAGCGGGCCGGGCTCCTACAATGAGCAGTTCTTC. The full variable domain, in which reference TRBV5-1 and TRBJ2-1 provide the parts outside the CDR3, is KAGVTQTPRYLIKTRGQQVTLSCSPISGHRSVSWYQQTPGQGLQFLFEYFSETQRNKGNFPGRFSGRQFSNSRSEMNVSTLELGDSALYLCASRVGSGPGSYNEQFFGPGTRLTVL.

The chain carries TRBV2 and TRBJ2-5; the match to TRBD2 covers 10 bases. Trimming took 7 bases from V and 4 from J; bases not matched to a gene: 12. The CDR3 has 16 residues. The germline V gene encodes CDR1 SNHLY and CDR2 FYNNEI. The DNA for the CDR3 is TGTGCCAGCACCCTGGGGGGACTAGCGCCCCGAGAGACCCAGTACTTC. This translates into CASTLGGLAPRETQYF.

The chain uses TRBV30 and TRBJ2-7, with D perhaps TRBD1 (6 bases). CDR3 length equals 14 residues. Trimming left V 3 bases short and J 9 bases short, with 21 bases between. Germline CDR1 GTSNPN, CDR2 SVGIG (reference sequence). DNA for the CDR3: TGTGCCTGGAGCCCGGGACCCACAGGGTCGGGGCAGTACTTC. It codes for CAWSPGPTGSGQYF.

This chain links TRBV6-5 with TRBJ2-1; maybe TRBD2 (6 bases). The CDR3 length is 13 residues. Germline loops: CDR1 MNHEY, CDR2 SVGAGI. Trimming pared 7 bases from V and 8 bases from J, leaving 15 bases between. Here the CDR3 DNA reads TGTGCCAGCAAGAAAACGGGAGCCGATGAGCAGTTCTTC. As protein: CASKKTGADEQFF.

The rearrangement links TRBV29-1 to TRBJ2-6; D is possibly TRBD2 (6 bases). The CDR3 totals 14 residues. CDR1 is SQVTM and CDR2 is ANQGSEA in the germline V gene. V was pared by 6 bases and J by 2 bases, with 11 bases between. This chain's CDR3 is CSVGGGTGANVLTF. CDR3 nucleotides: TGCAGCGTGGGGGGAGGCACTGGGGCCAACGTCCTGACTTTC.

In this sample, this clone turned up a few times. The rearrangement links TRBV5-4 to TRBJ2-3; D is perhaps TRBD2 (5 bases). The CDR3 is made up of 15 amino acids. Germline-derived CDR1 and CDR2 are SGHNT and YYREEE (reference sequence). V was shortened by 5 bases and J by 4 bases, with 17 bases between the two germline ends. The CDR3 nucleotides read TGTGCCAGCAGGGAGGACTTCCCCGTGTCAGATACGCAGTATTTT. This codes for CASREDFPVSDTQYF.

A single count supports this clone. This rearrangement joins TRBV7-9 to TRBJ2-5, with 7 nucleotides matching TRBD1. The CDR3 is 13 amino acids. V shed 5 bases and J 5 bases; nucleotides not matched to a gene: 5. Germline V gives CDR1 SEHNR, CDR2 FQNEAQ (reference sequence). The CDR3 protein is CASSDRVMETQYF. CDR3 sequence (DNA): TGTGCCAGCAGCGACAGGGTAATGGAGACCCAGTACTTC.

The chain combines TRBV25-1 with TRBJ2-3, with 10 bases aligning to TRBD2. Germline CDR1 reads MGHDK; CDR2 reads SYGVNS. Trimming at V came to 2 bases and at J to 4 bases, leaving 6 bases not matched to a gene. This CDR3 is 16 amino acids long. CDR3 region: CASSERASGSPDTQYF. The CDR3 DNA is TGTGCCAGCAGTGAACGGGCTAGCGGGAGCCCAGATACGCAGTATTTT.

The chain employs TRBV9 and TRBJ1-3; weak D call: TRBD1 (5 bases). The V gene lost 3 bases and the J gene lost 0 bases, with 7 bases spanning the gap. In germline, CDR1 is SGDLS, CDR2 YYNGEE. The CDR3 contains 14 residues. The CDR3 DNA reads TGTGCCAGCAGCGAAAGGGGCTCTGGAAACACCATATATTTT. Protein: CASSERGSGNTIYF.

The V and J genes are TRBV5-4 and TRBJ2-1, with TRBD1 matching over 8 bases. Unmatched junction bases numbered 4, after V lost 4 bases and J lost 4 bases. Germline assignment: CDR1 SGHNT and CDR2 YYREEE (reference sequence). The CDR3 has 14 amino acids. The CDR3 DNA is TGTGCCAGCAGCACGGGACAGGAATACAATGAGCAGTTCTTC. It codes for CASSTGQEYNEQFF.